This T cell receptor (beta chain) was sequenced in a study of blood T cell repertoires in COVID-19. Study-wide context: Researchers got acute and convalescent COVID-19 samples from the United States, Italy and Spain. Sample material is recorded as cDNA or gDNA derived from T cells, B-cell-depleted T cells, or PBMCs.

Original processing notes: The authors estimated nucleated cell counts from reference gene primer amplification. The data were produced by immunoSEQ multiplex PCR, yet TCRdb's version contains in-frame clones alone and is incomplete. V, J and clone size reflect that table, while D and trimming were determined from the DNA. This sample carries 200,000 to 250,000 clones, over 75% of them seen once, and the ten largest clones take approximately 5.3%. This CDR3 spans 15 amino acids. After removal of 5 bases from V and 0 bases from J, the junction contained 5 bases not matched to a gene. In germline, CDR1 is LNHDA, CDR2 SQIVND (reference sequence).

The V and J genes are TRBV19 and TRBJ1-1, with TRBD1 matching 8 bases. This clonotype was obtained from a human donor in a cohort sampled during active COVID-19. The material sequenced was peripheral blood. The CDR3 DNA follows: TGTGCCAGTAGTGCTAGACAGGGGATGAACACTGAAGCTTTCTTT. Translated: CASSARQGMNTEAFF.